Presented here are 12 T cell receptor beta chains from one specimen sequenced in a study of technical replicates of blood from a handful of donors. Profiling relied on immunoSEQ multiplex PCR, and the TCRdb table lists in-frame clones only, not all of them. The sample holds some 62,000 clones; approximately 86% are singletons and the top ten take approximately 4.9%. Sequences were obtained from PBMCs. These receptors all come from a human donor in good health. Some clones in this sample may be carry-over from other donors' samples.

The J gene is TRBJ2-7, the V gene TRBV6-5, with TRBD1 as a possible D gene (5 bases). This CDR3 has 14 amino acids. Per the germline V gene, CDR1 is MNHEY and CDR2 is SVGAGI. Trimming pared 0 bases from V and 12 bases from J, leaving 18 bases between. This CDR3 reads CASSYSKGLGGSYF. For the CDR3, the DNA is TGTGCCAGCAGTTACTCGAAGGGGCTAGGCGGATCGTACTTC.

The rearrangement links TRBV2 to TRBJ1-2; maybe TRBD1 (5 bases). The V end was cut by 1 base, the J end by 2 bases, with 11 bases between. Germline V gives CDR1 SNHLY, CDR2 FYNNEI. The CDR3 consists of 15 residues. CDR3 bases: TGTGCCAGCAGTGAAGTGGGGGGGAAAAACTATGGCTACACCTTC. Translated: CASSEVGGKNYGYTF.

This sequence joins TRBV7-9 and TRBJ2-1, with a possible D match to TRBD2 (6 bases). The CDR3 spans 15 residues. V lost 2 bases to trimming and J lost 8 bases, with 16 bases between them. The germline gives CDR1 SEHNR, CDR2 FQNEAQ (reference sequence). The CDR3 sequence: CASSLWGDENDEQFF. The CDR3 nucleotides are TGTGCCAGCAGCTTATGGGGGGACGAAAATGATGAGCAGTTCTTC.

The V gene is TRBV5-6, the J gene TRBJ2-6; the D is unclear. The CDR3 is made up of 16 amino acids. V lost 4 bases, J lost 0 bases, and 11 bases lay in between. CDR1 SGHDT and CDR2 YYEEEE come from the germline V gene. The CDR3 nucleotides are TGTGCCAGCAGCGCCTTACCGAGCTCTGGGGCCAACGTCCTGACTTTC. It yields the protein CASSALPSSGANVLTF.

CDR3 sequence (DNA): TGTGCCAGCCAGGAAGGGGCGAACACTGAAGCTTTCTTT. Protein: CASQEGANTEAFF. The gene calls are TRBV6-1 and TRBJ1-1; possibly TRBD1 for D (5 bases). The CDR3 length is 13 residues. Germline assignment: CDR1 MNHNS and CDR2 SASEGT. Trimming shortened V by 8 bases and J by 1 base, and 11 bases separated the two germline ends.

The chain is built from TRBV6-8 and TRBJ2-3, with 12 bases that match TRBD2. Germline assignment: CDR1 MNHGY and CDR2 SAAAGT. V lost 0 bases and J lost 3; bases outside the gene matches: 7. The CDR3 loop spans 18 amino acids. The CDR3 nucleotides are TGTGCCAGCAGTTACTCCGCTAGCGGGAGGGCCAGGACAGATACGCAGTATTTT. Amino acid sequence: CASSYSASGRARTDTQYF.

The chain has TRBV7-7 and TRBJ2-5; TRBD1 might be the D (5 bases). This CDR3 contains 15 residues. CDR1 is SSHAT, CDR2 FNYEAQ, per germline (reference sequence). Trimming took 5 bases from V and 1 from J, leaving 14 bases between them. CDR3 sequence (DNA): TGTGCCAGCAGCCGCTCCGACAGCTTCCAAGAGACCCAGTACTTC. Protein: CASSRSDSFQETQYF.

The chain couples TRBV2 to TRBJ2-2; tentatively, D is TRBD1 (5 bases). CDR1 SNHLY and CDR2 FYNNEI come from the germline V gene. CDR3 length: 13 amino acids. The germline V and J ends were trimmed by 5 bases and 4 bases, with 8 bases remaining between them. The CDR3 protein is CASSQGVTGELFF. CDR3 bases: TGTGCCAGCAGTCAGGGTGTCACCGGGGAGCTGTTTTTT.

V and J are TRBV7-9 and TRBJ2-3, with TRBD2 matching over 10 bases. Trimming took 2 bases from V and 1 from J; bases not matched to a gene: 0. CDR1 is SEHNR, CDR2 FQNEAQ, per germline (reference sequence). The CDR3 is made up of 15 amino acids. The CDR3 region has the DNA TGTGCCAGCAGCTTACTAGCGGGGGGCACAGATACGCAGTATTTT. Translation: CASSLLAGGTDTQYF. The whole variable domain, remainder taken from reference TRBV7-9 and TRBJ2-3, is DTGVSQNPRHKITKRGQNVTFRCDPISEHNRLYWYRQTLGQGPEFLTYFQNEAQLEKSRLLSDRFSAERPKGSFSTLEIQRTEQGDSAMYLCASSLLAGGTDTQYFGPGTRLTVL.

The CDR3: CASSFPGGYGYTF. Here the CDR3 DNA reads TGTGCCAGCAGCTTTCCAGGGGGCTATGGCTACACCTTC. The genes are TRBV11-3 and TRBJ1-2; 7 bases match TRBD1. Germline-derived CDR1 and CDR2 are SGHNT and YENEEA. This CDR3 has 13 amino acids. J was trimmed by 4 bases and V by 3 bases; bases with no gene match: 2. The full variable domain, its missing parts supplied by reference TRBV11-3 and TRBJ1-2, is EAGVVQSPRYKIIEKKQPVAFWCNPISGHNTLYWYLQNLGQGPELLIRYENEEAVDDSQLPKDRFSAERLKGVDSTLKIQPAELGDSAVYLCASSFPGGYGYTFGSGTRLTVV.

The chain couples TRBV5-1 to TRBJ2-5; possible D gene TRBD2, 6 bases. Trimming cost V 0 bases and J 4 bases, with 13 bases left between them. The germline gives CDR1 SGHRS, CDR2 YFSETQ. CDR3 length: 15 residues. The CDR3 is CASSLVRGDRETQYF. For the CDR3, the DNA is TGCGCCAGCAGCTTGGTACGCGGGGATCGAGAGACCCAGTACTTC. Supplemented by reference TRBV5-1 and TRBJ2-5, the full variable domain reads KAGVTQTPRYLIKTRGQQVTLSCSPISGHRSVSWYQQTPGQGLQFLFEYFSETQRNKGNFPGRFSGRQFSNSRSEMNVSTLELGDSALYLCASSLVRGDRETQYFGPGTRLLVL.

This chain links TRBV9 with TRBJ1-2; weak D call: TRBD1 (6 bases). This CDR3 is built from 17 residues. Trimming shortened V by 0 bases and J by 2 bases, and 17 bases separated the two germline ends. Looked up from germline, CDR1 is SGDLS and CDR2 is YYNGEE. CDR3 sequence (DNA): TGTGCCAGCAGCGTAGGAAAAGGGGGAAACACCAACTATGGCTACACCTTC. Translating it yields CASSVGKGGNTNYGYTF.